This T cell receptor beta chain emerged from a study of CD8 T cells in Susac syndrome. This CDR3 contains 15 residues. Germline assignment: CDR1 LNHNV and CDR2 YYDKDF (reference sequence). V lost 4 bases, J lost 4 bases, and 7 bases stayed unmatched. Reverse transcription of roughly 0.45 to 1 ug RNA was performed with random hexamers. The TCR beta CDR3 was amplified by immunoSEQ multiplex PCR across 54 Vbeta, 13 Jbeta. TCRdb reanalysed the immunoSEQ multiplex PCR reads using MiXCR and keeps one entry per CDR3 protein. The data contain 130,000 or so distinct CDR3 sequences, about 95% of them singletons. The patients who served as multiple sclerosis controls were treatment-naive and had stable or active relapsing-remitting disease that fulfilled the revised McDonald criteria. Through negative isolation, CD4+ and CD8+ T cells were obtained, while TEMRA cells were enriched using FACS.

Sequencing was performed on CD4+ T cells from PBMCs. This sequence joins TRBV15 and TRBJ1-1; 9 positions agree with TRBD1. This clonotype originated in a human donor with multiple sclerosis. Here the CDR3 DNA reads TGTGCCACCAGCATCGGACAGGGGCGGTTCACTGAAGCTTTCTTT. Amino acid sequence: CATSIGQGRFTEAFF.